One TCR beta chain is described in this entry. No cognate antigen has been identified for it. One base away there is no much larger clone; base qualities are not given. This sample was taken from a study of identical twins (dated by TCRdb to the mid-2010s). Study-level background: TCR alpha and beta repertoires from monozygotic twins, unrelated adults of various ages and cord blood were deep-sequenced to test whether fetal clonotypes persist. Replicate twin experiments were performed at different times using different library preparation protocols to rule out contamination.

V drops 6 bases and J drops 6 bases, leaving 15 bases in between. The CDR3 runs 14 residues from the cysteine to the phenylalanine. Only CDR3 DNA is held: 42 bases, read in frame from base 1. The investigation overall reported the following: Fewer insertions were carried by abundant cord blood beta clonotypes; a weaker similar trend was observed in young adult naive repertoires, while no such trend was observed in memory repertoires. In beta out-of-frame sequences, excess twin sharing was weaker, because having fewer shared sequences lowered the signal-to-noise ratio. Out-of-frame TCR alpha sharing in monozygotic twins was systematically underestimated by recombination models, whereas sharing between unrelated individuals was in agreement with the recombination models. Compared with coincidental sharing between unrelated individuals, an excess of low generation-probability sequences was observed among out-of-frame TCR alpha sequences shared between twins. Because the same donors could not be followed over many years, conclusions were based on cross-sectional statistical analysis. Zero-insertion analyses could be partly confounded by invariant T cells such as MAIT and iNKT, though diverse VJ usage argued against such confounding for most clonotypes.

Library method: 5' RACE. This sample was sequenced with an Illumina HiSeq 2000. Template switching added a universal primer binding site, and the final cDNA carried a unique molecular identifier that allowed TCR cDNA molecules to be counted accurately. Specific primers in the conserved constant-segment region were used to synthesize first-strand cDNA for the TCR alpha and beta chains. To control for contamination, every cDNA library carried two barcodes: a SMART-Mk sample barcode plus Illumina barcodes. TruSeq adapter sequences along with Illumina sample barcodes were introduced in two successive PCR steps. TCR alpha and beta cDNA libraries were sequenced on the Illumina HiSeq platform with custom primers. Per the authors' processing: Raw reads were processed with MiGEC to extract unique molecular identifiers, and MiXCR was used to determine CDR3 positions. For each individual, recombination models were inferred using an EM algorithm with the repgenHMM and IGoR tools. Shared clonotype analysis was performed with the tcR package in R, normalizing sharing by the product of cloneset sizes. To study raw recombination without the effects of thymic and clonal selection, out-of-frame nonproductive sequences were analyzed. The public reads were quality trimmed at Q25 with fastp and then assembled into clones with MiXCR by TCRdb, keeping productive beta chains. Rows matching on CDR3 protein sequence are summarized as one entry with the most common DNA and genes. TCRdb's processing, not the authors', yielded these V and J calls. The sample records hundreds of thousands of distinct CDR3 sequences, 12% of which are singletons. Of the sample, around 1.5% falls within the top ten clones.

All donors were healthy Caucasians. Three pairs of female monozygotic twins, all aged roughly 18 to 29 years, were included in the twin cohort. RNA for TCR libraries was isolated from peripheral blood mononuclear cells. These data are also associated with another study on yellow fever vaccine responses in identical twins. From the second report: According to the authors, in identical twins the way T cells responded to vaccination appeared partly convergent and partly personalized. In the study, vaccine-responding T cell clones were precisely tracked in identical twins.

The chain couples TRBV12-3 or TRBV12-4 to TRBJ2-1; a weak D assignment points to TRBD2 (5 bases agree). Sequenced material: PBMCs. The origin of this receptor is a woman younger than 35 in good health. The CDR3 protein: CASRLDQTINEQFF. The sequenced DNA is TGTGCCAGCAGACTAGACCAGACGATCAATGAGCAGTTCTTC.